One and the same sample provided the 8 T cell receptor beta chains below, sequenced in a study of blood T cell repertoires in COVID-19. The table came from immunoSEQ multiplex PCR; TCRdb's copy has only in-frame clones and leaves some out. Of approximately 300,000 clones in the sample, 80% to 95% were seen once. Sequences were obtained from peripheral blood. Receptors were obtained from a woman aged 25 to 45 with COVID-19, enrolled during active disease.

V gene TRBV2 combines with J gene TRBJ1-2; 7 bases map to TRBD1. The CDR3 has 12 residues. CDR1 and CDR2 from the germline V gene are SNHLY and FYNNEI. The V segment lost 9 bases and the J segment 4 bases; nucleotides outside the gene matches: 5. CDR3: CASVGGGYGYTF. CDR3 bases: TGTGCCAGTGTAGGGGGCGGCTATGGCTACACCTTC.

The chain couples TRBV7-3 to TRBJ2-2, with D maybe TRBD2 (5 bases). CDR1 SGHTA and CDR2 FQGTGA come from the germline V gene. Trimming stripped 5 bases from V and 1 base from J, with 11 bases between. The CDR3 has 15 amino acids. This CDR3 is CASSPAAGNTGELFF. CDR3 in DNA: TGTGCCAGCAGCCCCGCCGCGGGGAACACCGGGGAGCTGTTTTTT.

The sample holds one count of this clone. The chain couples TRBV5-1 to TRBJ1-1; possible D gene TRBD1, 5 bases. Germline V gene lookup returns CDR1 SGHRS and CDR2 YFSETQ. Deletions cut 3 bases from V and 0 bases from J, with 9 bases between. CDR3 length equals 14 residues. As DNA, the CDR3 is TGCGCCAGCAGCTGGGCAGGGCTGAACACTGAAGCTTTCTTT. Its translation is CASSWAGLNTEAFF.

The chain employs TRBV9 and TRBJ2-1; D may be TRBD1 (5 bases). Trimming left V 0 bases short and J 6 bases short, with 16 bases between. The CDR3 has 16 amino acids. CDR1 is SGDLS, CDR2 YYNGEE, per germline. The CDR3 reads CASSVEASGLINEQFF. In nucleotides, the CDR3 is TGTGCCAGCAGCGTAGAGGCGTCAGGGTTGATCAATGAGCAGTTCTTC.

J is TRBJ2-1 and V is TRBV10-3; 11 bases are a match to TRBD2. CDR1 and CDR2 from the germline V gene are ENHRY and SYGVKD. CDR3 length equals 15 residues. Trimming at V came to 4 bases and at J to 9 bases, leaving 8 bases not matched to a gene. The CDR3 loop is CAISVTSGKGLEQFF. The CDR3 DNA reads TGTGCCATCAGTGTGACTAGCGGGAAGGGGCTTGAGCAGTTCTTC.

The chain couples TRBV28 to TRBJ1-1; 9 bases are shared with TRBD1. V was pared by 5 bases and J by 1 base, with 8 bases of the junction left unmatched. Germline lookup yields CDR1 MDHEN and CDR2 SYDVKM. The length of the CDR3 is 16 residues. The CDR3 loop reads CASSPAGTGTNTEAFF. Written as DNA, the CDR3 is TGTGCCAGCAGTCCAGCCGGGACAGGGACGAACACTGAAGCTTTCTTT.

The chain recombines TRBV5-5 with TRBJ1-2; D gene uncertain. CDR3 length: 14 amino acids. Trimming removed 0 bases from V and 5 bases from J, with 11 bases in between. In germline, CDR1 is SGHKS, CDR2 YYEKEE (reference sequence). CDR3 bases: TGTGCCAGCAGCTTGGTGGGCCGTGAGTATGGCTACACCTTC. Protein: CASSLVGREYGYTF.

The chain has TRBV5-1 and TRBJ2-7; 10 nucleotides match TRBD1. In germline, CDR1 is SGHRS, CDR2 YFSETQ. The CDR3 is 17 residues long. V shed 3 bases and J 3 bases; nucleotides not matched to a gene: 12. The DNA of the CDR3 is TGCGCCAGCAGCTCGGTCCCGGGACAGGGGAAGATCTACGAGCAGTACTTC. Protein: CASSSVPGQGKIYEQYF.